The T cell receptor beta chain described here comes from a study of T-cell reconstitution after alpha-beta-depleted transplantation in children. Study results and caveats: At around two months after transplant, the alpha-beta T cells were reportedly derived from several hundred expanded clones that came from non-depleted graft cells.

Unique molecular identifiers were incorporated into the prepared TCRbeta library. TCRdb reprocessed the PCR reads with MiXCR, giving one entry per CDR3 protein. The sample has over 200,000 distinct CDR3 sequences; approximately 10% are singletons. This clonotype was observed a few times. Its antigen remains unknown. Here the sequenced sample was PBMCs, taken before TCRalphabeta/CD19-depleted stem cell transplant. The TCR sequence derives from a child younger than two with acute myeloid leukemia, due to receive a stem cell transplant.

This CDR3 is CASSLPGGRPNTGELFF. For the CDR3, the DNA is TGTGCCAGCAGCCTACCCGGGGGCAGACCGAACACCGGGGAGCTGTTTTTT. The chain employs TRBV5-5 and TRBJ2-2; D may correspond to TRBD1 or TRBD2 (6 bases each). CDR3 size: 17 residues. Trimming took 4 bases from V and 0 from J, leaving 16 bases between them. In germline, CDR1 is SGHKS, CDR2 YYEKEE (reference sequence).